This TCR beta chain appears in the sequencing data of a study of T cell changes during pregnancy in multiple sclerosis. Assay: immunoSEQ multiplex PCR; the TCRdb copy retains only in-frame clones and omits some. This sample has approximately 120,000 clones, with around 97% found just once. The CDR3 has 14 amino acids. Trimming pared 4 bases from V and 7 bases from J, leaving 16 bases between. The germline CDR1 and CDR2 sequences are MNHEY and SMNVEV (reference sequence). The gene calls are TRBV27 and TRBJ1-1; D possibly corresponds to TRBD1 (6 bases). This material consisted of peripheral blood, taken after pregnancy. The clonotype originates from a female donor with multiple sclerosis, enrolled in a pregnancy study. The CDR3 nucleotides are TGTGCCAGCAGTTATAGCAGGGGCGGAGGTGAAGCTTTCTTT. Translation: CASSYSRGGGEAFF.